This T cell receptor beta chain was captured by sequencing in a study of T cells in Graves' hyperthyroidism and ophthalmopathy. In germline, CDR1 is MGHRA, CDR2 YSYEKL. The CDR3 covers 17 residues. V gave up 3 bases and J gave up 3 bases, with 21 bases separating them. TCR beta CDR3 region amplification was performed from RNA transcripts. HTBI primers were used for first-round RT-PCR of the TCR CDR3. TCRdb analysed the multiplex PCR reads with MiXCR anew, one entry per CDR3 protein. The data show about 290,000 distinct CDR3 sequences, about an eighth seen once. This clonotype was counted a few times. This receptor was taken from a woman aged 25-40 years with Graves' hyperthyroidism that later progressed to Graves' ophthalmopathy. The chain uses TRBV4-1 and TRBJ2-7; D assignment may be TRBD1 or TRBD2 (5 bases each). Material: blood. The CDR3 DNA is TGCGCCAGCAGCCAGGGGACCGTGGGGGTCCTCCTCTACGAGCAGTACTTC. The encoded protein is CASSQGTVGVLLYEQYF.